This TCR beta chain was captured in a study of early T cells in non-severe SARS-CoV-2 infection. Whole-study context: Whole-blood bulk RNA, unsorted, was sequenced, and chains were unpaired.

The germline gives CDR1 SEHNR, CDR2 FQNEAQ (reference sequence). Trimming removed 1 base at V and 9 bases at J, with 7 bases between. The CDR3 loop spans 12 amino acids. Turning to this clonotype: Its specificity is not known.

Study-wide results and caveats: Matches to VDJdb favored anti-spike CD8 responses and missed private and CD4 specificities.

Each cDNA molecule carried a unique molecular identifier. One entry per CDR3 protein results from TCRdb running MiXCR on the 5' RACE reads. Of some 64,000 distinct CDR3 sequences listed, less than 20% are singletons. The sample in question was whole blood, obtained at baseline. V usage is TRBV7-9 and J usage is TRBJ2-1, with D possibly matching TRBD2 (5 bases). The clonotype was recovered from an adult who was a healthcare worker with PCR-confirmed SARS-CoV-2 infection or an uninfected control (not recorded which). CDR3 amino acids: CASSLEGGEQFF. The DNA of the CDR3 is TGTGCCAGCAGCTTAGAAGGAGGTGAGCAGTTCTTC.